Presented here are 18 T cell receptor beta chains from one specimen sequenced in a study of T cells after yellow fever vaccination (dated 2019 in TCRdb). What the treatment or condition label conveys for this sample: live attenuated yellow fever vaccine strain. Library method: 5' RACE. TCRdb shows the sequencer as Illumina HiSeq 2500. The public reads were quality trimmed at Q25 with fastp and then assembled into clones with MiXCR by TCRdb, keeping productive beta chains. CDR3 protein duplicates are merged, each entry listing the most common genes and DNA. The sample table holds 30,000 or so distinct CDR3 sequences, of which roughly 5.9% were seen once. The ten largest clones add up to around 25% of the sample. This sample comprised PBMCs, either bulk or a sorted T-cell subset (CD4+, CD8+, memory, or dextramer-sorted; not recorded which), obtained on the day of the yellow fever booster vaccination. The receptor source for this set is a man aged 30 to 39 who received the YFV17D yellow fever vaccine.

This clonotype occurred many times. The genes are TRBV20-1 and TRBJ2-7; D perhaps matches TRBD2 (6 bases). V lost 4 bases to trimming and J lost 6 bases, with 13 bases between them. Per germline, CDR1 DFQATT and CDR2 SNEGSKA (reference sequence). CDR3 length: 12 residues. Written as DNA, the CDR3 is TGCAGTGCTATCGATCGGGAGATCGAGCAGTACTTC. The encoded protein is CSAIDREIEQYF.

This chain joins TRBV20-1 and TRBJ2-3; D is ambiguous. Germline CDR1 DFQATT, CDR2 SNEGSKA (reference sequence). V dropped 5 bases and J dropped 5 bases, with 29 bases sitting between them. The CDR3 loop spans 18 amino acids. CDR3 in amino acids: CSALAPNYSQSLLDTQYF. CDR3 DNA sequence: TGCAGTGCTCTCGCCCCCAACTACTCCCAGAGTCTCTTAGATACGCAGTATTTT.

This clonotype was detected only a few times. The chain couples TRBV20-1 to TRBJ2-3; TRBD2 matches at 16 bases. Trimming removed 2 bases from V and 4 bases from J; junction bases left unmatched: 3. The CDR3 covers 16 residues. Germline V CDR1 and CDR2: DFQATT, SNEGSKA (reference sequence). CDR3 amino acids: CSARPGTSGRADTQYF. The CDR3 DNA reads as TGCAGTGCTAGACCCGGGACTAGCGGGAGGGCAGATACGCAGTATTTT.

This clonotype was counted only a few times. The chain links TRBV20-1 to TRBJ2-7, with D tentatively TRBD2 (5 bases). The CDR3 loop spans 14 amino acids. CDR1 DFQATT and CDR2 SNEGSKA come from the germline V gene (reference sequence). Trimming shortened V by 2 bases and J by 8 bases, and 19 bases separated the two germline ends. CDR3 in DNA: TGCAGTGCTAGACCCGGTGGGGAGCCTAACAAGCAGTACTTC. Protein sequence: CSARPGGEPNKQYF.

This clonotype occurred many times. The J gene is TRBJ2-1, the V gene TRBV11-2; 7 bases line up with TRBD2. The CDR3 spans 18 residues. CDR1 and CDR2 from the germline V gene are SGHAT and FQNNGV. With V trimmed by 2 bases and J by 1 base, 11 bases remained unmatched. The chain's CDR3 is CASSLIFGGGPSYNEQFF. CDR3 DNA: TGTGCCAGCAGCTTAATCTTTGGGGGAGGGCCTTCCTACAATGAGCAGTTCTTC.

In its sample, this clonotype was seen many times. The V gene is TRBV4-3, the J gene TRBJ1-6; TRBD1 is a possible D gene (6 bases). CDR1 and CDR2 from the germline V gene are LGHNA and YSLEER. The CDR3 loop spans 14 amino acids. V was trimmed by 2 bases and J by 9 bases, leaving 11 bases between them. The CDR3 DNA reads as TGCGCCAGCAGCCAATACACAGGGATTTCACCCCTCCACTTT. Translation gives CASSQYTGISPLHF.

In its sample, this clonotype was seen a few times. The chain has TRBV20-1 and TRBJ2-3; 7 nucleotides align to TRBD2. The CDR3 is made up of 14 amino acids. After removal of 1 base from V and 1 base from J, the junction contained 2 bases not matched to a gene. Germline assignment: CDR1 DFQATT and CDR2 SNEGSKA (reference sequence). The CDR3 nucleotides are TGCAGTGCTAGAGCAGCGGGACGCACAGATACGCAGTATTTT. Translating gives CSARAAGRTDTQYF.

This clonotype was picked up a small number of times. This sequence joins TRBV29-1 and TRBJ2-4, with D perhaps given as TRBD1 or TRBD2 (5 bases each). This CDR3 is built from 15 residues. The ends were cut back, 1 base at V and 6 bases at J, with 16 bases in the middle. The germline gives CDR1 SQVTM, CDR2 ANQGSEA. CDR3: CSVEGWEGDANIQYF. The CDR3 DNA sequence: TGCAGCGTTGAAGGTTGGGAAGGGGACGCAAACATTCAGTACTTC.

This clonotype is classed as large. The rearrangement joins TRBV4-1 to TRBJ2-1; TRBD2 aligns across 9 bases. Germline trimming cut 4 bases from V and 6 bases from J; bases unmatched to any gene: 13. This CDR3 has 17 amino acids. CDR1 is MGHRA and CDR2 is YSYEKL in the germline V gene. The CDR3 loop reads CASSRKTSGQLTNEQFF. In nucleotides, the CDR3 is TGCGCCAGCAGCCGGAAGACTAGCGGTCAGCTAACCAATGAGCAGTTCTTC.

The table lists this clonotype with many counts. V usage is TRBV19 and J usage is TRBJ2-1; 9 bases are shared with TRBD1. CDR1 LNHDA and CDR2 SQIVND come from the germline V gene (reference sequence). V lost 6 bases and J lost 7; bases outside the gene matches: 7. There are 14 residues in the CDR3. CDR3 sequence reads: CASSPWDRENEQFF. CDR3 sequence (DNA): TGTGCCAGTAGCCCCTGGGACAGGGAAAATGAGCAGTTCTTC.

Many counts were recorded for this clonotype. The chain recombines TRBV5-8 with TRBJ1-5; TRBD1 is a possible D gene (6 bases). The CDR3 runs 16 residues. Trimming pared 4 bases from V and 0 bases from J, leaving 14 bases between. Germline values: CDR1 SGHTS, CDR2 YDEGEE. Here the CDR3 DNA reads TGTGCCAGCAGCCCGTTGACAGGATATAGCAATCAGCCCCAGCATTTT. Protein: CASSPLTGYSNQPQHF.

This clonotype was counted many times. J is TRBJ1-5 and V is TRBV16; D not certain. Germline CDR1 reads KGHSY; CDR2 reads FQNENV. V was pared by 3 bases and J by 4 bases, with 4 bases between. There are 12 residues in the CDR3. This chain's CDR3 is CASSQWNQPQHF. For the CDR3, the DNA is TGTGCCAGCAGCCAGTGGAATCAGCCCCAGCATTTT.

This clonotype has at least ten counts. This chain joins TRBV20-1 and TRBJ2-1; D is uncertain. The CDR3 has 14 amino acids. V lost 3 bases to trimming and J lost 5 bases, with 14 bases between them. Per germline, CDR1 DFQATT and CDR2 SNEGSKA (reference sequence). The CDR3 DNA reads as TGCAGTGCTAGGAGCTGGGGTAGGCACAATGAGCAGTTCTTC. This sequence encodes CSARSWGRHNEQFF.

The rearrangement uses TRBV5-4 and TRBJ2-2; TRBD1 aligns across 10 bases. Germline V CDR1 and CDR2: SGHNT, YYREEE (reference sequence). The CDR3 consists of 16 residues. Trimming at V came to 0 bases and at J to 4 bases, leaving 3 bases not matched to a gene. The CDR3 here is CASSLGGQGFTGELFF. The CDR3 DNA reads as TGTGCCAGCAGCTTGGGGGGACAGGGGTTCACCGGGGAGCTGTTTTTT.

The chain recombines TRBV20-1 with TRBJ2-1; D gene ambiguous. V was shortened by 7 bases and J by 7 bases, with 11 bases between the two germline ends. This CDR3 spans 11 amino acids. The germline V gene has CDR1 DFQATT and CDR2 SNEGSKA (reference sequence). CDR3 DNA: TGCAGTGTCCTCGATGTGAATGAGCAGTTCTTC. Translating it yields CSVLDVNEQFF.

The chain combines TRBV15 with TRBJ1-1, with D possibly matching TRBD1 (6 bases). Trimming stripped 1 base from V and 4 bases from J, with 16 bases between. The CDR3 contains 16 residues. The germline CDR1 and CDR2 sequences are LNHNV and YYDKDF (reference sequence). In nucleotides, the CDR3 is TGTGCCACCAGCAGAGGGAACAACAAGGGGGGCACTGAAGCTTTCTTT. Residues: CATSRGNNKGGTEAFF.

This clonotype was observed many times. This chain joins TRBV30 and TRBJ2-5, with D unresolved. Per the germline V gene, CDR1 is GTSNPN and CDR2 is SVGIG (reference sequence). Trimming took 4 bases from V and 2 from J, leaving 17 bases between them. The CDR3 extends over 15 amino acids. The CDR3 DNA reads as TGTGCCTGGACTTCCTCTGGCTCCGGGCAAGAGACCCAGTACTTC. Translating it yields CAWTSSGSGQETQYF.

This clonotype was counted only a few times. The DNA for the CDR3 is TGTGCCAGCAGTTACGCGTGGACAGGGGTTTCCCTGAACACCGGGGAGCTGTTTTTT. As protein: CASSYAWTGVSLNTGELFF. The rearrangement uses TRBV6-2 or TRBV6-3 and TRBJ2-2; 9 bases fit TRBD1. CDR1 and CDR2 (germline): MNHEY, SVGEGT. The CDR3 runs to 19 residues. V was pared by 2 bases and J by 1 base, with 11 bases of the junction left unmatched.